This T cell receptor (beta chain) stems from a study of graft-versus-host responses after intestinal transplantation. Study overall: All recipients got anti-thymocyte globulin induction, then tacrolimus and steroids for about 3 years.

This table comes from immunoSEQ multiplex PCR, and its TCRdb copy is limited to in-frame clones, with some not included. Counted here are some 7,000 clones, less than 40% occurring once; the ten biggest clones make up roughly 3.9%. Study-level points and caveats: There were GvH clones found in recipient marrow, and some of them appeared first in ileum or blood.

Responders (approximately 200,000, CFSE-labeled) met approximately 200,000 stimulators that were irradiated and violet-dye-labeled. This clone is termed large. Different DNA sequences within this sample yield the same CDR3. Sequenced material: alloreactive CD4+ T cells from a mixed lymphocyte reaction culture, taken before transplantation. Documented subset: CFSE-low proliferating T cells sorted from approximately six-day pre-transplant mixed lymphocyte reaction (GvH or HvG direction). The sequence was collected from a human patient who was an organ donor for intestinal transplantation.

CDR3 DNA sequence: TGCAGTGGGGACAGAAACACTGAAGCTTTCTTT. This gives the protein CSGDRNTEAFF. The V gene is TRBV20-1, the J gene TRBJ1-1; 7 bases agree with TRBD1. V lost 7 bases to trimming and J lost 2 bases; unmatched junction nucleotides: 1. The CDR3 extends over 11 amino acids. Germline V lookup: CDR1 DFQATT, CDR2 SNEGSKA (reference sequence).